This T cell receptor beta chain was obtained from a study of blood T cell repertoires in COVID-19. Turning to the study itself: From the United States, Italy and Spain came samples of acute and convalescent COVID-19. T cells, B-cell-depleted T cells, or PBMCs supplied cDNA or gDNA.

Under the authors' procedure: For nucleated cells, counts were estimated from reference gene primer amplification. Profiling relied on immunoSEQ multiplex PCR, and the TCRdb table lists in-frame clones only, not all of them. D and trimming come from the DNA, and the V and J calls and clone size come from that table. This repertoire shows 270,000 or so clones, about 89% found once; its top ten account for 4.6%. The germline gives CDR1 SNHLY, CDR2 FYNNEI. Trimming removed 3 bases from V and 3 bases from J, with 4 bases in between. This CDR3 is 12 amino acids long. The chain uses TRBV2 and TRBJ2-3; no definite D call. The sequencing sample was made of peripheral blood. The origin of this receptor is a man aged 40-50 years with acute or convalescent COVID-19. CDR3 loop: CASSDRTDTQYF. CDR3 DNA sequence: TGTGCCAGCAGTGATCGTACAGATACGCAGTATTTT.